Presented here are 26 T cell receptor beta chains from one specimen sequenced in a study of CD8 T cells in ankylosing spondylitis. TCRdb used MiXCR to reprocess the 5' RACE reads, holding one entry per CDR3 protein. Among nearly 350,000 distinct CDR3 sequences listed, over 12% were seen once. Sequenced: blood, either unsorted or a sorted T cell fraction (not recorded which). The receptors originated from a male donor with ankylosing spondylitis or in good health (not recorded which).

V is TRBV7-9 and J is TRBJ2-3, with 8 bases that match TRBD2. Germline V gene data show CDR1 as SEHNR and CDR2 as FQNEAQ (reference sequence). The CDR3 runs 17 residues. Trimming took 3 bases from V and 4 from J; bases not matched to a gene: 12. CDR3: CASSFIGGADAPDTQYF. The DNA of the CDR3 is TGTGCCAGCAGCTTTATCGGGGGGGCCGATGCCCCAGATACGCAGTATTTT.

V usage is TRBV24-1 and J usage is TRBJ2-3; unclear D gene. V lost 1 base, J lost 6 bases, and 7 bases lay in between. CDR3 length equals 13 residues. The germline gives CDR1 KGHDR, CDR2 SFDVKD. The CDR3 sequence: CATSDLLGDTQYF. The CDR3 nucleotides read TGTGCCACCAGTGATTTATTGGGGGATACGCAGTATTTT.

CDR3 DNA: TGTGCCATCAGTTGGGGTGACGAGCAGTACTTC. It codes for CAISWGDEQYF. V and J are TRBV10-3 and TRBJ2-7; D unclear. The V end was cut by 5 bases, the J end by 5 bases, with 7 bases between. Germline-derived CDR1 and CDR2 are ENHRY and SYGVKD. The CDR3 extends over 11 amino acids.

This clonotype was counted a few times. The CDR3 nucleotides read TGCAGCGTTGAGGATAGCTCCTACGAGCAGTACTTC. Translation gives CSVEDSSYEQYF. This chain connects TRBV29-1 to TRBJ2-7; D not resolved. Germline V lookup: CDR1 SQVTM, CDR2 ANQGSEA. The V end was cut by 3 bases, the J end by 0 bases, with 6 bases between. This CDR3 contains 12 residues.

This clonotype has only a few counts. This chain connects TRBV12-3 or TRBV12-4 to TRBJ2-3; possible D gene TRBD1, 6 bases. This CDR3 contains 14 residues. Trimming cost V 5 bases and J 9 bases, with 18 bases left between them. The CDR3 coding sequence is TGTGCCAGCAGTCGTGGGCCACAGGGACGCACGCAGTATTTT. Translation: CASSRGPQGRTQYF.

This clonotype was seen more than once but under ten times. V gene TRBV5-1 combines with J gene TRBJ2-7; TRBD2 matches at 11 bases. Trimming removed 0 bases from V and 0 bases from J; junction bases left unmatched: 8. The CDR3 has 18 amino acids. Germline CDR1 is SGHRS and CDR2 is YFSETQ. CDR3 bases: TGCGCCAGCAGCTTGGGGGCTAGCGGGAGGTTCAGCTCCTACGAGCAGTACTTC. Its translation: CASSLGASGRFSSYEQYF.

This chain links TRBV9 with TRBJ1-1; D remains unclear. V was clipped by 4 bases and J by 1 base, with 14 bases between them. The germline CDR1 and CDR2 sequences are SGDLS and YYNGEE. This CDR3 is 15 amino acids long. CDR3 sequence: CASSPRLWENTEAFF. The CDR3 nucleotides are TGTGCCAGCAGCCCACGATTATGGGAGAACACTGAAGCTTTCTTT.

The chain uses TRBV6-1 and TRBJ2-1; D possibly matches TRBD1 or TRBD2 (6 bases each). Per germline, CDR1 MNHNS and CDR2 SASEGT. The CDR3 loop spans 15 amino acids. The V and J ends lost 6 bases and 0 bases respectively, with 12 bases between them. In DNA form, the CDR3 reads TGTGCCAGCAGGCCGGGGGCCAGCTCCTACAATGAGCAGTTCTTC. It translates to CASRPGASSYNEQFF.

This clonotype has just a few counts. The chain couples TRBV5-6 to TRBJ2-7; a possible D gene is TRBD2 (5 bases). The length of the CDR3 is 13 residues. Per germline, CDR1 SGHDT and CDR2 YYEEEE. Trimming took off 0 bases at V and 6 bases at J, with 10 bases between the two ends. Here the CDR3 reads CASSLVLRGEQYF. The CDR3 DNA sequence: TGTGCCAGCAGCTTGGTACTACGGGGCGAGCAGTACTTC.

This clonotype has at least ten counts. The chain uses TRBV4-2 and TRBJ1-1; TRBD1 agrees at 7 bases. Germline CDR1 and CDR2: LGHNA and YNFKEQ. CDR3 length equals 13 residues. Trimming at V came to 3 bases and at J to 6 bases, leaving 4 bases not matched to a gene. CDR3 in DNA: TGTGCCAGCAGCCATGACAGGGTACCTGAAGCTTTCTTT. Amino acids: CASSHDRVPEAFF.

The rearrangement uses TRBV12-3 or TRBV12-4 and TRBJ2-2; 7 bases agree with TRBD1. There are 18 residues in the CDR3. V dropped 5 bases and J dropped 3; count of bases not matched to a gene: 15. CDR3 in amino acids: CASSLGTAQKRDTGELFF. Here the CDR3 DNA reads TGTGCCAGCAGTCTTGGGACAGCCCAAAAAAGGGACACCGGGGAGCTGTTTTTT.

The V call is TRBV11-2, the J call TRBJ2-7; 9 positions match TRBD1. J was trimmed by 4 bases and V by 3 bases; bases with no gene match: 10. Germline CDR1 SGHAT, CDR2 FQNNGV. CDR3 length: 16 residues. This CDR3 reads CASSLVLGTGTYEQYF. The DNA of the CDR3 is TGTGCCAGCAGCTTGGTCCTCGGGACAGGGACGTACGAGCAGTACTTC.

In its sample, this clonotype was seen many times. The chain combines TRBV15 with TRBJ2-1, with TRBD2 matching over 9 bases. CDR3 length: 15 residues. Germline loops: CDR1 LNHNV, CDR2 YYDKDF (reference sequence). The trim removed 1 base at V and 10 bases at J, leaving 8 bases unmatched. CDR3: CATSRVAGGPYEQFF. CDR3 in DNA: TGTGCCACCAGCAGAGTTGCGGGGGGGCCTTACGAGCAGTTCTTC.

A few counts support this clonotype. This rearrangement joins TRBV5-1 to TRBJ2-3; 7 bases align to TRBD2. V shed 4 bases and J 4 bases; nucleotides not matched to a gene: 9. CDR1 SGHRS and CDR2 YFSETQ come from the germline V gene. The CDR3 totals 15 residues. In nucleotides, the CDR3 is TGCGCCAGCAGCCCGGCGGGAGCCGGGTCAGATACGCAGTATTTT. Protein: CASSPAGAGSDTQYF.

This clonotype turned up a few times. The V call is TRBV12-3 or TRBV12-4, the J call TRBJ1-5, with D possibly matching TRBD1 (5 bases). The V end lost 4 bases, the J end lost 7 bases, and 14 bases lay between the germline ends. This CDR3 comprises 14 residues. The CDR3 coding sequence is TGTGCCAGCAGTTCCTCCTCCGGGGGACAGCCCCAGCATTTT. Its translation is CASSSSSGGQPQHF.

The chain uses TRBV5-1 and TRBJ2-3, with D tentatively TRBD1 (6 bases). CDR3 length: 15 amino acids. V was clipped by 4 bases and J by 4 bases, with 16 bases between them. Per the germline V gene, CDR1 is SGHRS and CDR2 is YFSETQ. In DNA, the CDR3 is TGCGCCAGCAGCGTCATGCCAGGGGTTGCAGATACGCAGTATTTT. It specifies CASSVMPGVADTQYF.

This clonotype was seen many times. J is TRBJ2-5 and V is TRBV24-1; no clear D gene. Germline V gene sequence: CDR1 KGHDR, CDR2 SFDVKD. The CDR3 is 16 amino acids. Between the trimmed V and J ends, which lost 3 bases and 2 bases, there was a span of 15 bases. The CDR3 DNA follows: TGTGCCACCAGTGATCCCCAGCCTGGCGGACAAGAGACCCAGTACTTC. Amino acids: CATSDPQPGGQETQYF.

CDR3 DNA sequence: TGTGCCAGCAGTTTACAGTCCCCCAGGAATTCACCCCTCCACTTT. Translating it yields CASSLQSPRNSPLHF. The V and J genes are TRBV27 and TRBJ1-6; D gene unclear. Trimming stripped 2 bases from V and 7 bases from J, with 12 bases between. The CDR3 covers 15 residues. The germline CDR1 and CDR2 sequences are MNHEY and SMNVEV (reference sequence).

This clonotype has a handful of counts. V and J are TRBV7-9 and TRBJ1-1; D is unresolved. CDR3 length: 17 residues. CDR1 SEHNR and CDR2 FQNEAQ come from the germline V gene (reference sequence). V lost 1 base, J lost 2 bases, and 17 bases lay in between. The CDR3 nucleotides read TGTGCCAGCAGCTTAGGAGGGTCTGAGAGGTCAAACACTGAAGCTTTCTTT. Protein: CASSLGGSERSNTEAFF.

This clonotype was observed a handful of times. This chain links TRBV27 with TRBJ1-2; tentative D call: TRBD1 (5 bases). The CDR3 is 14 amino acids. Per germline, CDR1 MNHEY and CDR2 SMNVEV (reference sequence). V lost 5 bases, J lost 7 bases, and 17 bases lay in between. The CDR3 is CASSPNGAAPGYTF. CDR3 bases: TGTGCCAGCAGTCCAAACGGGGCCGCACCTGGCTACACCTTC.

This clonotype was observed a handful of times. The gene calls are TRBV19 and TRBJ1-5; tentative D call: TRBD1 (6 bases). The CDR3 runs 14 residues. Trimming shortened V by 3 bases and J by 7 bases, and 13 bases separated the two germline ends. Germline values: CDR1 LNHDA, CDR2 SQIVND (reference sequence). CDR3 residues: CASSIYRAIQPQHF. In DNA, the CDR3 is TGTGCCAGTAGTATCTACAGGGCGATCCAGCCCCAGCATTTT.

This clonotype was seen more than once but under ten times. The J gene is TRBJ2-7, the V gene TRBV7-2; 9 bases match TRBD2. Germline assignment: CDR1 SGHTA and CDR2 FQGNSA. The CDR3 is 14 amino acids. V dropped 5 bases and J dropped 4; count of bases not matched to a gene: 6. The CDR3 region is CASSVLAGEYEQYF. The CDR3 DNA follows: TGTGCCAGCAGCGTCTTAGCGGGAGAATACGAGCAGTACTTC.

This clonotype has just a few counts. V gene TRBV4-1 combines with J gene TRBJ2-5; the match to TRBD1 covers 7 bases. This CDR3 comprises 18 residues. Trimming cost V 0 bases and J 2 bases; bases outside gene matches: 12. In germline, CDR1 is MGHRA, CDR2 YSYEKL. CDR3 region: CASSQEGALWGQQETQYF. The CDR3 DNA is TGCGCCAGCAGCCAAGAGGGGGCATTGTGGGGACAGCAAGAGACCCAGTACTTC.

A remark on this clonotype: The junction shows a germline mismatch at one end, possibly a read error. CDR3 amino acids: CGVRGAGINEQYF. CDR3 DNA sequence: TGTGGGGTAAGGGGGGCTGGAATCAACGAACAGTACTTC. V gene TRBV27 combines with J gene TRBJ2-7; the D call may be TRBD1 or TRBD2 (6 bases each). The CDR3 is 13 residues long. Germline V gene data show CDR1 as MNHEY and CDR2 as SMNVEV (reference sequence).

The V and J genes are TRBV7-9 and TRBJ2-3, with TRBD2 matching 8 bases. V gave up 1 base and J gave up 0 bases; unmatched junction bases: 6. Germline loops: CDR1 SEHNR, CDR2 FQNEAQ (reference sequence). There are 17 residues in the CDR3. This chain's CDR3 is CASSLEVSSGSTDTQYF. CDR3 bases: TGTGCCAGCAGCTTAGAAGTGTCTAGCGGGAGCACAGATACGCAGTATTTT.

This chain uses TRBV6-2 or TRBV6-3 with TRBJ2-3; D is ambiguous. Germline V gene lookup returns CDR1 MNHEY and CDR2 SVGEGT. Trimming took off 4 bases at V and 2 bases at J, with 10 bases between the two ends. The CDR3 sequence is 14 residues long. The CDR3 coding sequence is TGTGCCAGCAGTTCGCCTAGAACCACAGATACGCAGTATTTT. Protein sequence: CASSSPRTTDTQYF.